These 23 T cell receptor beta chains were sequenced from one sample in a study of cytomegalovirus exposure and HLA in healthy donors (dated by TCRdb to about 2017). Library preparation was by the immunoSEQ multiplex PCR assay. Sourced from immuneACCESS, this table was stored by TCRdb with only in-frame sequences that have V and J called. A share of the clones is absent; for the studies checked, an unresolved V gene accounts for under half, and the remainder has no known explanation. Counted in this sample were approximately 220,000 clones; around nine tenths of them appeared once. The ten largest clones capture 2.6% of the sample. Sequences were obtained from PBMCs. These receptors were taken from a man between 18 and 35 years old in good health and CMV-seronegative.

The genes are TRBV5-1 and TRBJ2-5, with 10 bases matching TRBD2. Trimming cost V 4 bases and J 4 bases; bases outside gene matches: 4. In germline, CDR1 is SGHRS, CDR2 YFSETQ. This CDR3 region has 14 residues. Here the CDR3 DNA reads TGCGCCAGCAGCGAGACTAGCGGGTTAGAGACCCAGTACTTC. Translated: CASSETSGLETQYF. The variable domain in full, with the rest retrieved from reference TRBV5-1 and TRBJ2-5, is KAGVTQTPRYLIKTRGQQVTLSCSPISGHRSVSWYQQTPGQGLQFLFEYFSETQRNKGNFPGRFSGRQFSNSRSEMNVSTLELGDSALYLCASSETSGLETQYFGPGTRLLVL.

This chain connects TRBV6-5 to TRBJ2-5; no reliable D call. Germline V gives CDR1 MNHEY, CDR2 SVGAGI. With 7 bases removed from V and 5 bases from J, the gap between germline ends came to 17 bases. This CDR3 has 14 amino acids. The CDR3 loop is CASTLRSGLETQYF. In DNA, the CDR3 is TGTGCCAGCACCCTTAGGTCAGGTTTGGAGACCCAGTACTTC.

This chain uses TRBV10-3 with TRBJ1-6, with TRBD1 matching 7 bases. Looked up from germline, CDR1 is ENHRY and CDR2 is SYGVKD. The CDR3 consists of 15 residues. After removal of 6 bases from V and 6 bases from J, the junction contained 8 bases not matched to a gene. The CDR3 DNA reads as TGTGCCATCAGACCACGGGACAGCCTTAATTCACCCCTCCACTTT. As protein: CAIRPRDSLNSPLHF.

The chain couples TRBV5-4 to TRBJ2-5; D is perhaps TRBD1 (5 bases). Germline V gene lookup returns CDR1 SGHNT and CDR2 YYREEE (reference sequence). The V and J ends lost 1 base and 4 bases respectively, with 14 bases between them. The CDR3 has 15 amino acids. The CDR3 nucleotides are TGTGCCAGCAGCTTGAGTAAGGGGTTAGGAGAGACCCAGTACTTC. Encoded protein: CASSLSKGLGETQYF.

This clone was counted a single time. V usage is TRBV28 and J usage is TRBJ2-7; the D is unclear. This CDR3 is built from 13 residues. The ends were cut back, 5 bases at V and 4 bases at J, with 12 bases in the middle. Germline lookup yields CDR1 MDHEN and CDR2 SYDVKM. The CDR3 DNA reads TGTGCCAGCAGTCTAGGCCGAAATTACGAGCAGTACTTC. Its translation: CASSLGRNYEQYF.

This clone has only a few counts. The chain employs TRBV6-1 and TRBJ2-1; TRBD2 might be the D (6 bases). Germline assignment: CDR1 MNHNS and CDR2 SASEGT. There are 15 residues in the CDR3. V shed 3 bases and J shed 3 bases, with 12 bases lying between them. The CDR3 region is CASSEGGSIYNEQFF. The CDR3 DNA is TGTGCCAGCAGTGAGGGGGGTAGTATCTACAATGAGCAGTTCTTC.

The chain combines TRBV7-2 with TRBJ2-5; 7 nucleotides agree with TRBD2. J gave up 2 bases and V 7 bases, and 4 bases lay outside the gene matches. The CDR3 runs 13 residues. Germline V gene sequence: CDR1 SGHTA, CDR2 FQGNSA. DNA of the CDR3: TGTGCCAGCACACGGACTAGGCAAGAGACCCAGTACTTC. Residues: CASTRTRQETQYF.

This rearrangement joins TRBV7-2 to TRBJ2-7; the match to TRBD2 covers 7 bases. There are 15 residues in the CDR3. The J segment lost 3 bases and the V segment lost 5 bases, leaving 10 bases of the junction unmatched. Germline-derived CDR1 and CDR2 are SGHTA and FQGNSA. The CDR3 loop is CASSLGTTGNYEQYF. CDR3 nucleotides: TGTGCCAGCAGCCTCGGGACTACAGGAAACTACGAGCAGTACTTC.

This clone was recorded a few times. The J gene is TRBJ2-5, the V gene TRBV11-2, with 8 bases lining up with TRBD1. The CDR3 length is 15 residues. The germline gives CDR1 SGHAT, CDR2 FQNNGV. V dropped 5 bases and J dropped 6; count of bases not matched to a gene: 11. The chain's CDR3 is CASSAPRQGAKTQYF. DNA of the CDR3: TGTGCCAGCAGCGCCCCCCGGCAGGGGGCGAAGACCCAGTACTTC.

This clone was seen a handful of times. The rearrangement uses TRBV13 and TRBJ1-2; D is unresolved. The CDR3 covers 17 residues. Germline V lookup: CDR1 PRHDT, CDR2 FYEKMQ (reference sequence). Between the trimmed V and J ends, which lost 1 base and 0 bases, there was a span of 15 bases. The CDR3 DNA is TGTGCCAGCAGCTTAGACGGCACCTGGGCCCCTAACTATGGCTACACCTTC. Amino acids: CASSLDGTWAPNYGYTF.

The table lists this clone with many counts. The chain combines TRBV6-5 with TRBJ1-4; no firm D call. Trimming removed 4 bases from V and 4 bases from J, with 13 bases in between. The CDR3 runs to 15 residues. The germline V gene encodes CDR1 MNHEY and CDR2 SVGAGI. CDR3 coding DNA: TGTGCCAGCAGTTCGGGAGAAGTCATTAATGAAAAACTGTTTTTT. The encoded protein is CASSSGEVINEKLFF.

The chain is built from TRBV6-5 and TRBJ2-1; the match to TRBD1 covers 7 bases. Germline CDR1 is MNHEY and CDR2 is SVGAGI. V dropped 8 bases and J dropped 6; count of bases not matched to a gene: 7. The CDR3 length is 13 residues. The DNA of the CDR3 is TGTGCCAGCGGGAAGACAGGGCTCAATGAGCAGTTCTTC. Its translation is CASGKTGLNEQFF.

The V call is TRBV28, the J call TRBJ1-6; 7 positions match TRBD1. Germline V gene data show CDR1 as MDHEN and CDR2 as SYDVKM. Trimming at V came to 4 bases and at J to 6 bases, leaving 0 bases not matched to a gene. There are 13 residues in the CDR3. The CDR3 reads CASSSGGNSPLHF. The CDR3 nucleotides are TGTGCCAGCAGTTCAGGGGGTAATTCACCCCTCCACTTT.

In DNA form, the CDR3 reads TGCGCCAGCAGCCCCGGGACTAGCGGATACCACAATGAGCAGTTCTTC. This sequence encodes CASSPGTSGYHNEQFF. This chain links TRBV4-1 with TRBJ2-1; 11 bases are shared with TRBD2. The V gene's germline CDR1 is MGHRA and CDR2 YSYEKL. The CDR3 has 16 residues. V was pared by 4 bases and J by 5 bases, with 7 bases of the junction left unmatched.

The genes are TRBV7-2 and TRBJ2-2; 8 positions agree with TRBD1. This CDR3 has 16 residues. Germline V gene data show CDR1 as SGHTA and CDR2 as FQGNSA. V gave up 3 bases and J gave up 0 bases; unmatched junction bases: 3. This chain's CDR3 is CASSLDRVPNTGELFF. CDR3 sequence (DNA): TGTGCCAGCAGCTTGGACAGGGTACCGAACACCGGGGAGCTGTTTTTT.

The chain combines TRBV5-4 with TRBJ2-5, with TRBD1 matching 9 bases. In germline, CDR1 is SGHNT, CDR2 YYREEE (reference sequence). CDR3 length: 16 amino acids. V trimming: 4 bases; J trimming: 4 bases; junction bases outside the gene matches: 11. DNA of the CDR3: TGTGCCAGCAGCCCCACAGGGGGCGTCGGGGGAGAGACCCAGTACTTC. It specifies CASSPTGGVGGETQYF.

The chain couples TRBV4-3 to TRBJ2-5; D unresolved. The CDR3 runs 13 residues. Trimming left V 1 base short and J 5 bases short, with 8 bases between. The germline V gene encodes CDR1 LGHNA and CDR2 YSLEER. This CDR3 is CASSQGQWETQYF. CDR3 in DNA: TGCGCCAGCAGCCAAGGACAATGGGAGACCCAGTACTTC.

The V call is TRBV4-3, the J call TRBJ2-7; a possible D gene is TRBD2 (5 bases). With 1 base removed from V and 2 bases from J, the gap between germline ends came to 9 bases. Per the germline V gene, CDR1 is LGHNA and CDR2 is YSLEER. The CDR3 is 14 amino acids. The CDR3 sequence: CASSQGLRTYEQYF. The CDR3 DNA follows: TGCGCCAGCAGCCAAGGACTACGAACCTACGAGCAGTACTTC.

The chain joins TRBV28 to TRBJ2-7, with D maybe TRBD1 (5 bases). CDR1 and CDR2 (germline): MDHEN, SYDVKM. Trimming removed 8 bases from V and 3 bases from J, with 8 bases in between. The CDR3 is 11 residues long. As DNA, the CDR3 is TGTGCCAGCGGCAGGGTCTACGAGCAGTACTTC. Its translation: CASGRVYEQYF.

This chain links TRBV20-1 with TRBJ2-3; TRBD2 agrees at 8 bases. Germline V CDR1 and CDR2: DFQATT, SNEGSKA (reference sequence). V trimming: 5 bases; J trimming: 7 bases; junction bases outside the gene matches: 2. The CDR3 spans 11 residues. The CDR3 DNA reads TGCAGTGCTCGCGGGGGGCATACGCAGTATTTT. Its protein is CSARGGHTQYF.

The count of this clone is one. The chain uses TRBV28 and TRBJ2-3, with 9 bases fitting TRBD1. The J segment lost 6 bases and the V segment lost 5 bases, leaving 6 bases of the junction unmatched. Germline loops: CDR1 MDHEN, CDR2 SYDVKM. The CDR3 has 14 residues. This CDR3 reads CASSPGTGLDTQYF. The CDR3 nucleotides are TGTGCCAGCAGTCCCGGGACAGGGCTGGATACGCAGTATTTT.

V is TRBV14 and J is TRBJ1-5; TRBD1 matches at 7 bases. The V gene end was trimmed by 1 base and the J gene end by 5 bases; junction bases not matched to a gene: 8. From germline, CDR1 is SGHDN and CDR2 FVKESK. The CDR3 is 16 residues long. CDR3 sequence reads: CASSQVGQEVYQPQHF. Here the CDR3 DNA reads TGTGCCAGCAGCCAAGTAGGACAGGAGGTGTATCAGCCCCAGCATTTT.

As to this clone: The germline gene is not matched at one end of the junction; a read error may be the cause. The rearrangement uses TRBV7-2 and TRBJ2-4, with D uncertain. The CDR3 is 13 amino acids. From germline, CDR1 is SGHTA and CDR2 FQGNSA. The CDR3 coding sequence is TGTGCCAGCAGCTCCACTGCGGTGGCACCTAAGGAGTTC. Protein sequence: CASSSTAVAPKEF.